This is a list of T cell receptor beta chains from one sample in a study of blood T cell repertoires in COVID-19. The protocol was immunoSEQ multiplex PCR, while the TCRdb copy is restricted to in-frame clones and leaves out a portion. The sample lists roughly 350,000 clones; 88% were seen once. The sequenced sample was peripheral blood. The receptors shown here come from an older woman with COVID-19, enrolled during active disease. Each CDR3 is given with its conserved first and last residue. Each record gives: clone size, V gene, D gene, CDR3 length, J gene, CDR3 DNA, CDR3 protein. A D gene is named only where the DNA matches it firmly. Size tells how often a clone was seen (once, few, many) or the class of an expanded clone, and some rows leave it out.

>.|TRBV15|.|15|TRBJ1-2
TGTGCCACCAGCAGAGGAGGGCCTGCTTACTATGGCTACACCTTC
CATSRGGPAYYGYTF
>.|TRBV12-3/TRBV12-4|.|13|TRBJ1-2
TGTGCCAGCAGTTTGGCGGGGGGCGATGGCTACACCTTC
CASSLAGGDGYTF
>.|TRBV10-3|.|15|TRBJ2-6
TGTGCCATCAGTGGGACAGACTCTGGGGCCAACGTCCTGACTTTC
CAISGTDSGANVLTF
>once|TRBV2|TRBD2|16|TRBJ2-3
TGTGCCAGCCTCCCGGTTAGCGGGGGGATGACAGATACGCAGTATTTT
CASLPVSGGMTDTQYF
>few|TRBV5-4|TRBD1|14|TRBJ1-1
TGTGCCAGCAGCTGGACAGGGGACCGAACTGAAGCTTTCTTT
CASSWTGDRTEAFF
>.|TRBV7-2|.|14|TRBJ2-5
TGTGCCAGCAGCTTACAGGGGCAGCAAGAGACCCAGTACTTC
CASSLQGQQETQYF
>once|TRBV6-1|.|16|TRBJ1-3
TGTGCCAGCAGTGAGGCTTACAGGGTGTCCGGAAACACCATATATTTT
CASSEAYRVSGNTIYF
>.|TRBV2|TRBD1|15|TRBJ2-3
TGTGCCAGCAGGAGACAGGGGACCCCCACAGATACGCAGTATTTT
CASRRQGTPTDTQYF
>.|TRBV9|TRBD1|17|TRBJ2-4
TGTGCCAGCAGCGTAGCGGGCGCGGGGACAGGGCTAAACATTCAGTACTTC
CASSVAGAGTGLNIQYF
>.|TRBV29-1|TRBD1|15|TRBJ2-2
TGCAGCGTCGCCGGGACAGGGCCGCTCACCGGGGAGCTGTTTTTT
CSVAGTGPLTGELFF
>.|TRBV30|TRBD2|16|TRBJ2-3
TGTGCCTGGAGTGTACGAAGCGGGGGGGGCGCTTATACGCAGTATTTT
CAWSVRSGGGAYTQYF
>few|TRBV4-1|.|15|TRBJ1-2
TGCGCCAGCAGCCAAGATCCTGTCGCCGGGTATGGCTACACCTTC
CASSQDPVAGYGYTF
>.|TRBV6-5|TRBD1|15|TRBJ1-1
TGTGCCAGCAGTTACCCCGGACAGGGGAGGACTGAAGCTTTCTTT
CASSYPGQGRTEAFF
>.|TRBV6-1|TRBD1|15|TRBJ2-7
TGTGCCAGCAGTGAACAGAGGGGGCGCGTTTACGAGCAGTACTTC
CASSEQRGRVYEQYF
>.|TRBV2|TRBD1|13|TRBJ2-2
TGTGCCAGCCGAGGGACAGGGGGCGGGGAGCTGTTTTTT
CASRGTGGGELFF
>.|TRBV5-1|TRBD2|16|TRBJ2-1
TGCGCCAGCAGCCTAGCGGGGGGGCCCCCCTACAATGAGCAGTTCTTC
CASSLAGGPPYNEQFF
>.|TRBV19|TRBD1|13|TRBJ1-5
TGTGCCAGTATGGGACAGGGGAGCCAGCCCCAGCATTTT
CASMGQGSQPQHF
>few|TRBV7-2|TRBD1|14|TRBJ2-1
TGTGCCAGCAGCCCTTGGACAGGGCGGAATGAGCAGTTCTTC
CASSPWTGRNEQFF
>.|TRBV19|.|14|TRBJ2-2
TGTGCCAGTAGTGCGGGCTCGAACACCGGGGAGCTGTTTTTT
CASSAGSNTGELFF
>.|TRBV6-5|.|13|TRBJ1-2
TGTGCCAGCATCCCCAGGGGCGGCTATGGCTACACCTTC
CASIPRGGYGYTF
>.|TRBV7-9|TRBD1|16|TRBJ1-6
TGTGCCAGCAGCTTATTGGGGACAGGTCCTAATTCACCCCTCCACTTT
CASSLLGTGPNSPLHF
>.|TRBV24-1|.|13|TRBJ1-2
TGTGCCACCAGTCAATCGGGGTACTATGGCTACACCTTC
CATSQSGYYGYTF
>.|TRBV28|.|13|TRBJ1-1
TGTGCCAGCAGAGTCCAGGAAAACACTGAAGCTTTCTTT
CASRVQENTEAFF
>once|TRBV5-6|.|16|TRBJ2-1
TGTGCCAGCAGCCCACTCGGGCGGGGCCAGTACAATGAGCAGTTCTTC
CASSPLGRGQYNEQFF
>.|TRBV3-1/TRBV3-2|TRBD1|16|TRBJ2-7
TGTGCCAGCAGCCCGCGTCCAGGACAGGAGACCTACGAGCAGTACTTC
CASSPRPGQETYEQYF
>.|TRBV24-1|.|21|TRBJ1-2
TGTGCCACCAGTGATCCCGCCCGGGACAAGTTGTCATGGGGCGGCCCTTGGGGCTACACCTTC
CATSDPARDKLSWGGPWGYTF
>.|TRBV5-1|.|13|TRBJ1-1
TGCGCCAGCAGCTTAGGGGGTCCCACTGAAGCTTTCTTT
CASSLGGPTEAFF
>.|TRBV18|.|15|TRBJ1-4
TGTGCCAGCTCACACCGACAGGAAACTAATGAAAAACTGTTTTTT
CASSHRQETNEKLFF
>.|TRBV5-6|TRBD1|13|TRBJ2-7
TGTGCCAGCAGCTTGGACAGGGGGAACGAGCAGTACTTC
CASSLDRGNEQYF
>.|TRBV19|.|14|TRBJ1-1
TGTGCCAGTAGTACAGGGGTGAAGAACACTGAAGCTTTCTTT
CASSTGVKNTEAFF
>.|TRBV6-2/TRBV6-3|TRBD1|19|TRBJ1-2
TGTGCCAGCAGTTATAACCTTTTCGCGCTGGGGACAGGAGACTATGGCTACACCTTC
CASSYNLFALGTGDYGYTF
>.|TRBV27|.|11|TRBJ2-7
TGTGCCAGCAGTTTGGGGGGGCGCGAGTACTTC
CASSLGGREYF
>.|TRBV24-1|TRBD1|14|TRBJ2-3
TGTGCCACCCTAGGGGGCGGGAGCACAGATACGCAGTATTTT
CATLGGGSTDTQYF
>.|TRBV19|.|14|TRBJ1-1
TGTGCCAGTAGATTCAGGGATGGGGACACTGAAGCTTTCTTT
CASRFRDGDTEAFF
>.|TRBV12-5|.|14|TRBJ2-5
TGTGCTAGTGGTTTGGTAAACAGGGAAGAGACCCAGTACTTC
CASGLVNREETQYF
>.|TRBV4-1|TRBD2|14|TRBJ2-7
TGCGCCAGCAGCCCCGCGGGGGTCCCCTACGAGCAGTACTTC
CASSPAGVPYEQYF
>.|TRBV9|TRBD2|14|TRBJ2-1
TGTGCCAGCAGCGCTAGCGGGGGGGCCTATGAGCAGTTCTTC
CASSASGGAYEQFF
>.|TRBV28|.|14|TRBJ2-7
TGTGCCAGCCCCAATGGGCGGGGAACCTACGAGCAGTACTTC
CASPNGRGTYEQYF
>.|TRBV30|.|12|TRBJ1-2
TGTGCCTGTACCGCGGGAAACTATGGCTACACCTTC
CACTAGNYGYTF
>.|TRBV18|TRBD2|15|TRBJ2-3
TGTGCCAGCTCAACTAGCGGGGGGGCCACAGATACGCAGTATTTT
CASSTSGGATDTQYF
>.|TRBV18|.|15|TRBJ1-1
TGTGCCAGCTCACCTATCGGGGGAGGGGACACTGAAGCTTTCTTT
CASSPIGGGDTEAFF
>.|TRBV2|.|14|TRBJ2-1
TGTGCCAGCAATAGGGCGGGACTCTCCAATGAGCAGTTCTTC
CASNRAGLSNEQFF
>.|TRBV5-1|TRBD1|14|TRBJ1-4
TGCGCCAGCAGCCCTGACAGGGGAGATGAAAAACTGTTTTTT
CASSPDRGDEKLFF
>.|TRBV18|TRBD2|16|TRBJ2-7
TGTGCCAGCTCACCACTTCGGGGGGAAATGGGCTACGAGCAGTACTTC
CASSPLRGEMGYEQYF
>.|TRBV10-2|TRBD1|16|TRBJ1-5
TGCGCCAGCAGTGAGACAGGGGGCTTGAGCAATCAGCCCCAGCATTTT
CASSETGGLSNQPQHF
>.|TRBV5-8|.|13|TRBJ2-3
TGTGCCAGCAGCTTGTATGTTGGCAGGGGCCGCTATTTT
CASSLYVGRGRYF
>.|TRBV24-1|TRBD2|16|TRBJ2-1
TGTGCCACCAGTGATTCTGTCAGCGGGGACTACAATGAGCAGTTCTTC
CATSDSVSGDYNEQFF
>.|TRBV19|TRBD1|13|TRBJ1-1
TGTGCCAGTAGTTCACAGGGGGGCACTGAAGCTTTCTTT
CASSSQGGTEAFF
>.|TRBV19|.|15|TRBJ1-5
TGTGCCAGTAGTGTGGAGGGGCGTAGCAATCAGCCCCAGCATTTT
CASSVEGRSNQPQHF
>once|TRBV19|.|14|TRBJ1-1
TGTGCCAGTAGTATAGGGTCTGGGGCTAAGGAAGCTTTCTTT
CASSIGSGAKEAFF
>few|TRBV19|.|13|TRBJ2-7
TGTGCCAGTAGTGACCGGGGTTCGGGGGAGCAGTACTTC
CASSDRGSGEQYF
>.|TRBV7-3|TRBD2|15|TRBJ2-3
TGTGCCAGCAGCTTTTTCAGCGGGGCTACAGATACGCAGTATTTT
CASSFFSGATDTQYF
>.|TRBV10-3|.|14|TRBJ1-2
TGTGCCATCACCGAGGGGGGGGCGCAGGATGGCTACACCTTC
CAITEGGAQDGYTF